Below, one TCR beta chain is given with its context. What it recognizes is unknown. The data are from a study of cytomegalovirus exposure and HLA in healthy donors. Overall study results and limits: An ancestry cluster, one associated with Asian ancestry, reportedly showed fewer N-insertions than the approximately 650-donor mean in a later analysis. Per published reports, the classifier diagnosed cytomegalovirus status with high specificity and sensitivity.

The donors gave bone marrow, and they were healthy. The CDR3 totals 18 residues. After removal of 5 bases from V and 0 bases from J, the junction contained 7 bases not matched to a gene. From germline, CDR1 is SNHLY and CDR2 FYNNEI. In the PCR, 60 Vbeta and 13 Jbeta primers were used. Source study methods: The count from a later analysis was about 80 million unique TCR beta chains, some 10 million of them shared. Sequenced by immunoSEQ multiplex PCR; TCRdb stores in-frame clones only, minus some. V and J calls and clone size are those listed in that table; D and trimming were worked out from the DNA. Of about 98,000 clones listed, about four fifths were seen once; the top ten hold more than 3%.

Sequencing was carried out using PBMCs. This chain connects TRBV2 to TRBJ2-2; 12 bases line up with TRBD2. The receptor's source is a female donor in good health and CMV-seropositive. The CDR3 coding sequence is TGTGCCAGCAGTTACTCGGCTAGCGGGAGGGCGAACACCGGGGAGCTGTTTTTT. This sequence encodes CASSYSASGRANTGELFF. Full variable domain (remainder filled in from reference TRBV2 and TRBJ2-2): EPEVTQTPSHQVTQMGQEVILRCVPISNHLYFYWYRQILGQKVEFLVSFYNNEISEKSEIFDDQFSVERPDGSNFTLKIRSTKLEDSAMYFCASSYSASGRANTGELFFGEGSRLTVL.